This entry is about one T cell receptor (beta chain). Using immunoSEQ multiplex PCR, the repertoire was profiled, and TCRdb retains in-frame clones only, with some absent. This sample has 270,000 or so clones, with approximately 88% found just once. Trimming shortened V by 3 bases and J by 1 base, and 6 bases separated the two germline ends. This CDR3 has 13 amino acids. The germline V gene encodes CDR1 SEHNR and CDR2 FQNEAQ (reference sequence). These data come from a study of blood T cell repertoires in COVID-19. Study-wide context: Italy, Spain and the United States were the sources of the convalescent and acute COVID-19 samples.

This receptor was identified in a woman in her 40s with acute COVID-19. V and J are TRBV7-9 and TRBJ2-5; D is perhaps TRBD1 (6 bases). Sample: PBMCs or T cells enriched from blood (not recorded which). This CDR3 is CASSLDSQETQYF. The DNA of the CDR3 is TGTGCCAGCAGCTTGGACAGCCAAGAGACCCAGTACTTC.